Listed below are T cell receptor beta chains from one sample, sequenced in a study of vaccination and CD4 T cells after COVID-19. TCRdb re-called the PCR reads through MiXCR, storing one row per CDR3 protein. The sample has about 20,000 distinct CDR3 sequences, roughly two fifths seen once. These receptors have no identified antigens. Sequencing used CD4+ T cells from blood, cultured in vitro, obtained before SARS-CoV-2 vaccination. The receptors originated from a human donor who received a COVID-19 vaccine. Both conserved end residues are part of each CDR3. Each record gives: D gene, J gene, clone size, V gene, CDR3 protein, CDR3 DNA. The D gene is left open where the match is weak. Only some rows state a clone size, as once, few, many or a class for expanded clones.

TRBD1 TRBJ1-2 NA TRBV19 CASRGVPGQVHYGYTF TGTGCCAGTAGGGGCGTCCCGGGACAGGTGCACTATGGCTACACCTTC
NA TRBJ1-2 few TRBV6-1 CASSPPGGRHGYTF TGTGCCAGCAGTCCACCCGGGGGGCGTCATGGCTACACCTTC
NA TRBJ2-2 NA TRBV25-1 CASSEWPRGPGTGELFF TGTGCCAGCAGTGAATGGCCCCGGGGTCCGGGAACCGGGGAGCTGTTTTTT
NA TRBJ1-6 NA TRBV25-1 CASSEFIGDNSPLHF TGTGCCAGCAGTGAATTTATCGGCGATAATTCACCCCTCCACTTT
NA TRBJ1-6 NA TRBV14 CASSRAGLLLDSPLHF TGTGCCAGCAGCCGAGCGGGACTACTTTTGGATTCACCCCTCCACTTT
NA TRBJ2-1 NA TRBV27 CASRAISWHEQFF TGTGCCAGCAGGGCGATTAGCTGGCATGAGCAGTTCTTC
NA TRBJ1-6 NA TRBV6-5 CASSYSNSPLHF TGTGCCAGCAGTTACTCGAATTCACCCCTCCACTTT
TRBD2 TRBJ2-7 NA TRBV5-4 CASSPAGLAGGRYEQYF TGTGCCAGCAGCCCAGCGGGATTGGCGGGGGGTCGATACGAGCAGTACTTC
NA TRBJ1-5 NA TRBV2 CASSGSYQPQHF TGTGCCAGCAGTGGCAGCTATCAGCCCCAGCATTTT
TRBD2 TRBJ2-1 NA TRBV20-1 CSGGLAALNEQFF TGCAGTGGGGGACTAGCGGCCTTGAATGAGCAGTTCTTC
TRBD1 TRBJ1-1 NA TRBV5-1 CASSLDRGRTEAFF TGCGCCAGCAGCTTGGACAGGGGACGAACTGAAGCTTTCTTT
TRBD1 TRBJ2-1 NA TRBV5-1 CASSPQGASWNEQFF TGCGCCAGCAGTCCGCAGGGGGCAAGTTGGAATGAGCAGTTCTTC
NA TRBJ1-1 NA TRBV24-1 CATTDGGEGTEAFF TGTGCCACCACGGACGGGGGGGAGGGCACTGAAGCTTTCTTT
TRBD1 TRBJ2-3 NA TRBV7-9 CASRGQGVSNTQYF TGTGCCAGCAGGGGACAGGGGGTGTCAAATACGCAGTATTTT
NA TRBJ1-5 few TRBV20-1 CSARRGPGQPQHF TGCAGTGCTAGGCGGGGCCCGGGCCAGCCCCAGCATTTT
TRBD1 TRBJ2-7 few TRBV24-1 CATSDPRDRVYEQYF TGTGCCACCAGTGATCCACGGGACAGGGTCTACGAGCAGTACTTC
NA TRBJ1-2 few TRBV2 CASSDARGIYGYTF TGTGCCAGCAGTGATGCTAGGGGTATCTATGGCTACACCTTC
NA TRBJ2-2 NA TRBV30 CAWRRELGELFF TGTGCCTGGAGACGGGAGTTAGGGGAGCTGTTTTTT
NA TRBJ1-2 once TRBV2 CASSERTDRLLYGYTF TGTGCCAGCAGTGAACGGACAGACCGCTTGCTATATGGCTACACCTTC
NA TRBJ1-1 NA TRBV19 CASSIGLLNTEAFF TGTGCCAGTAGTATTGGGTTATTGAACACTGAAGCTTTCTTT
TRBD1 TRBJ2-5 once TRBV18 CASSPDLGQGGETQYF TGTGCCAGCTCACCAGACCTAGGACAGGGTGGGGAGACCCAGTACTTC
NA TRBJ1-4 few TRBV27 CASSPFGRIREKLFF TGTGCCAGCAGTCCCTTCGGGAGGATTAGGGAAAAACTGTTTTTT
NA TRBJ1-3 NA TRBV20-1 CSAPSAGDSGNTIYF TGCAGTGCTCCCTCGGCAGGCGACTCTGGAAACACCATATATTTT
TRBD1 TRBJ2-7 NA TRBV19 CASGQAINHEQYF TGTGCCAGCGGACAGGCTATCAACCACGAGCAGTACTTC
NA TRBJ1-5 NA TRBV15 CATSRDPARRNQPQHF TGTGCCACCAGCAGAGATCCGGCGAGGAGGAATCAGCCCCAGCATTTT
NA TRBJ1-2 NA TRBV11-3 CASSRGGSLNGYTF TGTGCCAGCAGCCGAGGGGGGTCGTTGAATGGCTACACCTTC
NA TRBJ2-3 NA TRBV24-1 CATSDLLFGGADTQYF TGTGCCACCAGTGATTTACTTTTTGGCGGAGCAGATACGCAGTATTTT
NA TRBJ2-5 NA TRBV25-1 CASSKLTGNARQETQYF TGTGCCAGCAGTAAACTAACAGGGAATGCCCGGCAAGAGACCCAGTACTTC
TRBD1 TRBJ2-5 NA TRBV6-1 CASSNRGTKKETQYF TGTGCCAGCAGTAACAGGGGTACCAAAAAAGAGACCCAGTACTTC
TRBD1 TRBJ1-6 NA TRBV5-1 CASSPSRGTNSPLHF TGCGCCAGCAGCCCCTCCAGGGGGACCAATTCACCCCTCCACTTT
NA TRBJ1-2 NA TRBV12-3/TRBV12-4 CASSLRVGGYTF TGTGCCAGCAGTCTAAGGGTGGGTGGCTACACCTTC
TRBD1 TRBJ2-3 few TRBV6-1 CASRTGPGDTQYF TGTGCCAGCCGGACAGGGCCGGGAGATACGCAGTATTTT
NA TRBJ2-3 NA TRBV5-1 CASRRGSTDTQYF TGCGCCAGCAGACGGGGAAGCACAGATACGCAGTATTTT
NA TRBJ1-2 NA TRBV5-1 CASSLGQAFGGYTF TGCGCCAGCAGCTTGGGACAGGCATTTGGTGGCTACACCTTC
NA TRBJ2-7 NA TRBV4-2 CASSQAGTPNHEQYF TGTGCCAGCAGCCAAGCCGGGACACCAAACCACGAGCAGTACTTC
TRBD1 TRBJ1-2 medium-sized TRBV20-1 CSARDGQGVTYGYTF TGCAGTGCTAGAGACGGACAGGGGGTAACCTATGGCTACACCTTC
NA TRBJ2-2 NA TRBV7-2 CASSHPKSGRSSSTGELFF TGTGCCAGCAGCCATCCCAAGAGCGGCAGGTCCTCCTCAACCGGGGAGCTGTTTTTT
TRBD1 TRBJ1-1 NA TRBV6-4 CASSGTGGSEAFF TGTGCCAGCAGTGGGACAGGGGGCTCTGAAGCTTTCTTT
NA TRBJ2-1 NA TRBV5-4 CASSLYNEQFF TGTGCCAGCAGCTTATACAATGAGCAGTTCTTC
NA TRBJ1-1 NA TRBV5-1 CASSLGPQGVKAFF TGCGCCAGCAGCTTGGGGCCTCAGGGTGTGAAAGCTTTCTTT
TRBD2 TRBJ2-7 once TRBV20-1 CSARDMLAGGPAYEQYF TGCAGTGCTAGAGATATGCTAGCGGGGGGGCCGGCTTACGAGCAGTACTTC
NA TRBJ2-7 once TRBV5-1 CASSSSGLPGEQYF TGCGCCAGCAGCTCATCGGGGTTGCCTGGCGAGCAGTACTTC
NA TRBJ1-5 NA TRBV21-1 CASSKVGRGPDSNQPQHF TGTGCCAGCAGCAAAGTAGGCAGGGGGCCGGATAGCAATCAGCCCCAGCATTTT
NA TRBJ2-7 NA TRBV5-6 CASSLASYEQYF TGTGCCAGCAGCCTCGCATCCTACGAGCAGTACTTC
TRBD2 TRBJ2-3 NA TRBV20-1 CSARIAGLTDTQYF TGCAGTGCTAGAATAGCGGGGCTAACAGATACGCAGTATTTT
NA TRBJ2-7 few TRBV11-3 CASSLEPGPYEQYF TGTGCCAGCAGCTTAGAACCGGGTCCCTACGAGCAGTACTTC
NA TRBJ1-6 NA TRBV27 CASRTSSFNSPLHF TGTGCCAGCAGAACCTCTTCCTTTAATTCACCCCTCCACTTT
NA TRBJ2-3 NA TRBV23-1 CASSHPDTQRADTQYF TGCGCCAGCAGTCACCCCGACACCCAGAGGGCAGATACGCAGTATTTT
TRBD1 TRBJ2-3 few TRBV30 CACDRGTADTQYF TGTGCCTGCGACAGGGGGACAGCAGATACGCAGTATTTT